This TCR beta chain was sequenced in a study of blood T cells in healthy people across ages. Overall study: There was about one barcoded beta molecule captured by template switching per two T cells.

Primed by a sample-barcoded 5' primer and a J-beta primer mix, a second PCR proceeded for 7 to 11 cycles. The template-switch adaptor, which had 12 random nucleotides, put a tag on each cDNA molecule. Each CDR3 protein gets one entry after TCRdb re-called the 5' RACE reads with MiXCR. The table has under 800,000 distinct CDR3 sequences, roughly 44% seen once. Donors were systemically healthy Caucasian individuals from Russia aged roughly 6 to 90 years. Each sample used at least 6.5 million PBMCs. The receptor's source is a woman aged 55 to 70 in good health. The sequenced material came from blood.

CDR3 coding DNA: TGTGCCAGCAGTGAGCAGGGGGCTACTAACTATGGCTACACCTTC. It codes for CASSEQGATNYGYTF. The chain is built from TRBV6-1 and TRBJ1-2; 8 nucleotides agree with TRBD1. V was clipped by 3 bases and J by 0 bases; unmatched bases: 3. The CDR3 is 15 amino acids. Germline V lookup: CDR1 MNHNS, CDR2 SASEGT.